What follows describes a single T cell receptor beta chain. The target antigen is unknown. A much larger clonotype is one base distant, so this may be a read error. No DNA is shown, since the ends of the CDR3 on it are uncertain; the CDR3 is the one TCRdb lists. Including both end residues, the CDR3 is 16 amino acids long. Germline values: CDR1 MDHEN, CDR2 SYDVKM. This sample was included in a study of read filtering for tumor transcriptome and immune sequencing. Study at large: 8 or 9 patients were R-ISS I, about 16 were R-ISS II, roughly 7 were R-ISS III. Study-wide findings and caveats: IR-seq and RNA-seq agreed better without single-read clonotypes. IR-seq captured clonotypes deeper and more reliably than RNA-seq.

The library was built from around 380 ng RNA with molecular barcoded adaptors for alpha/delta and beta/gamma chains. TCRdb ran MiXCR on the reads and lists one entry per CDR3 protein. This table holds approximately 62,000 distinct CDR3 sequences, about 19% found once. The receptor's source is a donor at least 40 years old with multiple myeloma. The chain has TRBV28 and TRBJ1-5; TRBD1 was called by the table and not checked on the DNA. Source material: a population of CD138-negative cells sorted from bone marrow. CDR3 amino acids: CASSFATGNPNQPRHF.